This T cell receptor (beta chain) came from a study of cytomegalovirus exposure and HLA in healthy donors. Researchers ran the PCR with 60 Vbeta and 13 Jbeta primers. The assay was immunoSEQ multiplex PCR, and TCRdb's table has in-frame clones only and misses some. The sample includes approximately 160,000 clones, 68% of them seen just once. Trimming removed 3 bases from V and 0 bases from J, with 12 bases in between. Germline loops: CDR1 MNHEY, CDR2 SMNVEV (reference sequence). The CDR3 sequence is 16 residues long. Details on this clone: Antigen: not known.

Study results and caveats: Fewer N-insertions than the approximately 610-donor mean were reportedly shown by an Asian-associated ancestry cluster in a later analysis. Later work showed greater clonal expansion in HLA-associated TCR beta chains than in equally common others. The study carried out a later analysis of TCR beta sequences. It associated some 18,000 of them with specific HLA alleles at a false discovery rate of 0.05.

The V gene is TRBV27, the J gene TRBJ2-1; possible D gene TRBD1, 6 bases. The material sequenced was PBMCs. The source of this sequence is a man aged 50 to 60 in good health and CMV-seronegative. CDR3 nucleotides: TGTGCCAGCAGTTTTATGGGGGCAGGCTCCTACAATGAGCAGTTCTTC. Translating it yields CASSFMGAGSYNEQFF.